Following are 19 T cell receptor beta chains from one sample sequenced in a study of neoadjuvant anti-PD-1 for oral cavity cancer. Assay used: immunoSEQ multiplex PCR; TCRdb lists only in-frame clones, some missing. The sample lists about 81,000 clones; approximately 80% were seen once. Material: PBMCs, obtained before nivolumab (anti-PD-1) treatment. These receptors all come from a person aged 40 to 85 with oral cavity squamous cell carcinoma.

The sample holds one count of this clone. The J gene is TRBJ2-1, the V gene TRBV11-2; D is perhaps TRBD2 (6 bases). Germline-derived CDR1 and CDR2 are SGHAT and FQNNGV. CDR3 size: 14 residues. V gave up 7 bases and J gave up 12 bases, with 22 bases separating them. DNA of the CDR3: TGTGCCAGCAACCCCTTAGGCGGGGACGGACGGCAGTTCTTC. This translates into CASNPLGGDGRQFF.

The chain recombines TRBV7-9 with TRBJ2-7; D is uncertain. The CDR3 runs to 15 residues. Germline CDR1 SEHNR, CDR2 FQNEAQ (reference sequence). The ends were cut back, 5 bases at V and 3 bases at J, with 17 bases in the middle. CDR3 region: CASSLEMGSDYEQYF. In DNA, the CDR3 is TGTGCCAGCAGCCTAGAGATGGGCTCTGACTACGAGCAGTACTTC.

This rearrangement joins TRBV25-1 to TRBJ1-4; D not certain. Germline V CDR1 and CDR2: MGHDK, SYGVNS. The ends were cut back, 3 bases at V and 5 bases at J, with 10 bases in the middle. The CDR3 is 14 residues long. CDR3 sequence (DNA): TGTGCCAGCAGTGAGACCGGTATCAATGAAAAACTGTTTTTT. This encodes CASSETGINEKLFF. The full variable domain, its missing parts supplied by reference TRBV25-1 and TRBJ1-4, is EADIYQTPRYLVIGTGKKITLECSQTMGHDKMYWYQQDPGMELHLIHYSYGVNSTEKGDLSSESTVSRIRTEHFPLTLESARPSHTSQYLCASSETGINEKLFFGSGTQLSVL.

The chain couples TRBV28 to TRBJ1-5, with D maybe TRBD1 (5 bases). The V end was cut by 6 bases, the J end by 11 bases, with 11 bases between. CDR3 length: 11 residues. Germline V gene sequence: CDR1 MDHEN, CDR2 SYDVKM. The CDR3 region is CASSETVTQHF. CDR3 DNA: TGTGCCAGCAGCGAGACAGTGACCCAGCATTTT.

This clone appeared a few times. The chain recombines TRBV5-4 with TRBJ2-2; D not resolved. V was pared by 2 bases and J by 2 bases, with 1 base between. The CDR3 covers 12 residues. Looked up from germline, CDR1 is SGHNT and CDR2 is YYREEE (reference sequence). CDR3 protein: CASSFNTGELFF. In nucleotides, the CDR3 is TGTGCCAGCAGCTTTAACACCGGGGAGCTGTTTTTT.

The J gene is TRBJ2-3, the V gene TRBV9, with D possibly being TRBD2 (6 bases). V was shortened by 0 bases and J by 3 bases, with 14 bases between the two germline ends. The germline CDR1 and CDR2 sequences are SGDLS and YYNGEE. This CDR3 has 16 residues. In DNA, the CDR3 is TGTGCCAGCAGCGTAGGGGTGACTAGAAATACAGATACGCAGTATTTT. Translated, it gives CASSVGVTRNTDTQYF.

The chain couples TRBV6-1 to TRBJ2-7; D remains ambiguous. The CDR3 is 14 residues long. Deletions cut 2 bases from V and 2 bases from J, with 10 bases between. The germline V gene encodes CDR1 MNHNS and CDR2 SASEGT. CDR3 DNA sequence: TGTGCCAGCAGTGAACCCCAAAGAACCTACGAGCAGTACTTC. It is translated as CASSEPQRTYEQYF.

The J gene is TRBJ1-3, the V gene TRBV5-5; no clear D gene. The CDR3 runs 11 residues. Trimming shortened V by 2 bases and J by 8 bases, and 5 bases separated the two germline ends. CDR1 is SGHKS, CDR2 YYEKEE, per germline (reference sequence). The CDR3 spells CASSFGYTIYF. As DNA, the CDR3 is TGTGCCAGCAGCTTTGGGTACACCATATATTTT.

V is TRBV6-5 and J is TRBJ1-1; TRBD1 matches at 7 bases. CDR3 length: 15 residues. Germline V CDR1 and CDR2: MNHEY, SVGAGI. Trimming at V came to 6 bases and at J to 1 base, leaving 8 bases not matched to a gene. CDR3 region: CASRYKTGTNTEAFF. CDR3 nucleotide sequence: TGTGCCAGCAGGTACAAGACAGGGACGAACACTGAAGCTTTCTTT.

The CDR3 DNA reads as TGTGCCAGCAGCTTGAAAGACTACGGGCGGGGACGCTCCTACGAGCAGTACTTC. Amino acid sequence: CASSLKDYGRGRSYEQYF. The chain couples TRBV5-6 to TRBJ2-7; D is perhaps TRBD2 (6 bases). From germline, CDR1 is SGHDT and CDR2 YYEEEE. V was shortened by 1 base and J by 0 bases, with 20 bases between the two germline ends. The CDR3 is 18 amino acids. Full variable domain (rest looked up from reference TRBV5-6 and TRBJ2-7): DAGVTQSPTHLIKTRGQQVTLRCSPKSGHDTVSWYQQALGQGPQFIFQYYEEEERQRGNFPDRFSGHQFPNYSSELNVNALLLGDSALYLCASSLKDYGRGRSYEQYFGPGTRLTVT.

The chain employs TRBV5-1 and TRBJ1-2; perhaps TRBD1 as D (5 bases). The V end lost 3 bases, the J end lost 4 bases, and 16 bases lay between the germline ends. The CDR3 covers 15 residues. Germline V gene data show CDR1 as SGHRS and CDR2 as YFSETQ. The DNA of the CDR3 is TGCGCCAGCAGCTACGGCGGGGGTTTATCCTATGGCTACACCTTC. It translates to CASSYGGGLSYGYTF. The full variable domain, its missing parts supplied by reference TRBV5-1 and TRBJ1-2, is KAGVTQTPRYLIKTRGQQVTLSCSPISGHRSVSWYQQTPGQGLQFLFEYFSETQRNKGNFPGRFSGRQFSNSRSEMNVSTLELGDSALYLCASSYGGGLSYGYTFGSGTRLTVV.

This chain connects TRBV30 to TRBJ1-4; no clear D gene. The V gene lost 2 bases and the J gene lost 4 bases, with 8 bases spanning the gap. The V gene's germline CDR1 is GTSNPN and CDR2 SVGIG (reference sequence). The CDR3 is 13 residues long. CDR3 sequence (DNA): TGTGCCTGGAGTTTTGGATATAATGAAAAACTGTTTTTT. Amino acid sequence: CAWSFGYNEKLFF. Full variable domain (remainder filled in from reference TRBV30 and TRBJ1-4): SQTIHQWPATLVQPVGSPLSLECTVEGTSNPNLYWYRQAAGRGLQLLFYSVGIGQISSEVPQNLSASRPQDRQFILSSKKLLLSDSGFYLCAWSFGYNEKLFFGSGTQLSVL.

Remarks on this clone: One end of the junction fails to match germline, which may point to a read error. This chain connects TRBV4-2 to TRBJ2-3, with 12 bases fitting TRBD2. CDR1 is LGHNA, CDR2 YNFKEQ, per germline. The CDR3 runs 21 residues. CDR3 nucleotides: TGTGCCAGCACCCAAAGAGGCAGGGGCGGAACTAGCGGGAGGCCCACAGATACGCAGTATTTT. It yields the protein CASTQRGRGGTSGRPTDTQYF.

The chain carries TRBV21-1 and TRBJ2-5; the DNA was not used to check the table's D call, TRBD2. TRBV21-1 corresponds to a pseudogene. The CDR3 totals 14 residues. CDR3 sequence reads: CASSKVGGQETQYF. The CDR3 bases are TGTGCCAGCAGCAAAGTGGGGGGCCAAGAGACCCAGTACTTC.

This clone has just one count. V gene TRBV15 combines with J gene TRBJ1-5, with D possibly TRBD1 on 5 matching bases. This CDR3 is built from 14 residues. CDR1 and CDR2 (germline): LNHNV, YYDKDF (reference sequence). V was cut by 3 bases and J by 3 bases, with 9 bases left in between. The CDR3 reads CATSRGQDNQPQHF. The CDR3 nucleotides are TGTGCCACCAGCAGGGGGCAGGACAATCAGCCCCAGCATTTT.

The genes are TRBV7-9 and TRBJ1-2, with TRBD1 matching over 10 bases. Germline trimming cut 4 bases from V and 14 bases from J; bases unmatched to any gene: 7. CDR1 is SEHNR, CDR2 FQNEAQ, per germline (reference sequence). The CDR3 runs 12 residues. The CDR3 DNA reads TGTGCCAGCAGCTCAACCGGGACAGGGGCGACCTTC. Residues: CASSSTGTGATF.

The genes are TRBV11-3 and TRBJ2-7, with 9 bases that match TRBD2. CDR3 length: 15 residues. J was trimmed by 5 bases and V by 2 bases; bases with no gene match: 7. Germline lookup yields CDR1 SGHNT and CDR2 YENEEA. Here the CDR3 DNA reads TGTGCCAGCAGCTTAAGGGGTAGCGGGAGTGACGAGCAGTACTTC. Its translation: CASSLRGSGSDEQYF.

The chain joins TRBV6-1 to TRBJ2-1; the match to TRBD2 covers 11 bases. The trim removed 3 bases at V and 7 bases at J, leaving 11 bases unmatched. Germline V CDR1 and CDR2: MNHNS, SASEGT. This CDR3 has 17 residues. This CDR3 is CASSDPLAGGLRNEQFF. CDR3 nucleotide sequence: TGTGCCAGCAGTGACCCTTTAGCGGGAGGGCTAAGGAATGAGCAGTTCTTC.

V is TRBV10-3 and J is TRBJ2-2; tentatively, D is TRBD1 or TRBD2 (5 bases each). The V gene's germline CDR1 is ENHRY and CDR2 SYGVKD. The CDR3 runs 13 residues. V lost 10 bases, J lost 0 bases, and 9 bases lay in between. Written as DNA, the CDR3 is TGTGCCACCGGGACCGCGAACACCGGGGAGCTGTTTTTT. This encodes CATGTANTGELFF.